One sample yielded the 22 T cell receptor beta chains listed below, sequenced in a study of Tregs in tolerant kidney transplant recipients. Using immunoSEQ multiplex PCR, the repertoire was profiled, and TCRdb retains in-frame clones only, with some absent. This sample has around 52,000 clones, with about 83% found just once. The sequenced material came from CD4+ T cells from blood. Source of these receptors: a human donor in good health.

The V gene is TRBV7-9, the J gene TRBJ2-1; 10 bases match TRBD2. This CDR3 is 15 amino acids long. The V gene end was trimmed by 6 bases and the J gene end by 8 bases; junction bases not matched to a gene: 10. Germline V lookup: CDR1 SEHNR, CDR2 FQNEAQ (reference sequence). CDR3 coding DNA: TGTGCCAGCAGAACAGCGGGGGGGCCCTCGGATGAGCAGTTCTTC. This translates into CASRTAGGPSDEQFF.

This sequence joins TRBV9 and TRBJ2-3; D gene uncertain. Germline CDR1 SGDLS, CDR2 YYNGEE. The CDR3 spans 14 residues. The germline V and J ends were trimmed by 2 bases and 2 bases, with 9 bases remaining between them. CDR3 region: CASSVDSFTDTQYF. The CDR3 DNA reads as TGTGCCAGCAGCGTCGACTCGTTCACAGATACGCAGTATTTT.

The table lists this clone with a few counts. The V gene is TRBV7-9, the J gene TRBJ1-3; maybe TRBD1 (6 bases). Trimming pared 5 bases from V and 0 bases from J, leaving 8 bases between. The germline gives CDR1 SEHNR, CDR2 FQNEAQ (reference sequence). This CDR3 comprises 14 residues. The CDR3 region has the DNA TGTGCCAGCAGCCACAGGGTCTCTGGAAACACCATATATTTT. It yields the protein CASSHRVSGNTIYF.

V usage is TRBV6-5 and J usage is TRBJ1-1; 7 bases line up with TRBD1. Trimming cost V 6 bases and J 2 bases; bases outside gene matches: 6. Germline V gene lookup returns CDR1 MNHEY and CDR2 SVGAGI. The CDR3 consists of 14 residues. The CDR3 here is CASSSGTANTEAFF. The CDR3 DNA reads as TGTGCCAGCAGCTCCGGGACAGCTAACACTGAAGCTTTCTTT.

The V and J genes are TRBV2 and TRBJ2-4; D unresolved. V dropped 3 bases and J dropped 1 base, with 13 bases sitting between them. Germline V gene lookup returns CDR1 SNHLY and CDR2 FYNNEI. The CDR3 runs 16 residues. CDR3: CASSEAVESAKNIQYF. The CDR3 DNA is TGTGCCAGCAGTGAGGCAGTGGAGTCGGCCAAAAACATTCAGTACTTC.

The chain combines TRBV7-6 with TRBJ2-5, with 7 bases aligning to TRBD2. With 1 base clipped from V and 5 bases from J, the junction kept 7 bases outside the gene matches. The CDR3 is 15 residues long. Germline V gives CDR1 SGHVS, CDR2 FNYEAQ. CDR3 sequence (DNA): TGTGCCAGCAGCTTAGGAGGGGAGGGAGCGGAGACCCAGTACTTC. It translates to CASSLGGEGAETQYF.

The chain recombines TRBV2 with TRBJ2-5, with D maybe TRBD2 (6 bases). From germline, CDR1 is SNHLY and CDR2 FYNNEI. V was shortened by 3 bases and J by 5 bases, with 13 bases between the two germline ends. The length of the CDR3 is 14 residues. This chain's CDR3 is CASSDPSGAETQYF. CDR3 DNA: TGTGCCAGCAGTGATCCATCGGGAGCGGAGACCCAGTACTTC.

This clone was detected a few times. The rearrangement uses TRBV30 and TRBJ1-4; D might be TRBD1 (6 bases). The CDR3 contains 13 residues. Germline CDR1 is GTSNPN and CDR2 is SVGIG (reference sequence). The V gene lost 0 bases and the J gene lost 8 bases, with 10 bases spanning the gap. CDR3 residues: CAWSVGGAEKLFF. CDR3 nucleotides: TGTGCCTGGAGTGTAGGGGGGGCCGAAAAACTGTTTTTT.

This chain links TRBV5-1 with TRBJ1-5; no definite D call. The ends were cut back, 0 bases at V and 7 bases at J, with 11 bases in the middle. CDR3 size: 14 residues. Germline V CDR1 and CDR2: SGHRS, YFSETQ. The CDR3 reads CASSLVPSEQPQHF. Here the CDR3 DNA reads TGCGCCAGCAGCTTGGTGCCTTCAGAGCAGCCCCAGCATTTT.

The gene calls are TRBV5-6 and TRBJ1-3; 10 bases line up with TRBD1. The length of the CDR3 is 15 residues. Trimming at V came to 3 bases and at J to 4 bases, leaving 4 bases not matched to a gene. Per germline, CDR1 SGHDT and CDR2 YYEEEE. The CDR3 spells CASSWDRGSGNTIYF. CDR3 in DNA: TGTGCCAGCAGCTGGGACAGGGGATCCGGAAACACCATATATTTT.

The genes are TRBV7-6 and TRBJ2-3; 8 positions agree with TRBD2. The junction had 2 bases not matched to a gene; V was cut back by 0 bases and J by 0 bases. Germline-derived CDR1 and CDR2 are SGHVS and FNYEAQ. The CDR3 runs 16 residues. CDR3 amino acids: CASSLAQRGSTDTQYF. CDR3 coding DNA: TGTGCCAGCAGCTTAGCCCAGCGGGGGAGCACAGATACGCAGTATTTT.

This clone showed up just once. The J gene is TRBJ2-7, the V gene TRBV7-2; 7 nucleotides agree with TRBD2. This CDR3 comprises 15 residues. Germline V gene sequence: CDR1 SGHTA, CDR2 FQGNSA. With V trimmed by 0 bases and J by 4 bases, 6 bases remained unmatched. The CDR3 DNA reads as TGTGCCAGCAGCTTAGCAGCGGGACTAACTTACGAGCAGTACTTC. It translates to CASSLAAGLTYEQYF.

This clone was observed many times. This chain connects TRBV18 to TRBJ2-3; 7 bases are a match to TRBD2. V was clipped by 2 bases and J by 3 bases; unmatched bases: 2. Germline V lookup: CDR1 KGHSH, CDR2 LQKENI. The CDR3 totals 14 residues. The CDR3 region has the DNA TGTGCCAGCTCACCATCGGGGGGTACAGATACGCAGTATTTT. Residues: CASSPSGGTDTQYF. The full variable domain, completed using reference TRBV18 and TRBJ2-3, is NAGVMQNPRHLVRRRGQEARLRCSPMKGHSHVYWYRQLPEEGLKFMVYLQKENIIDESGMPKERFSAEFPKEGPSILRIQQVVRGDSAAYFCASSPSGGTDTQYFGPGTRLTVL.

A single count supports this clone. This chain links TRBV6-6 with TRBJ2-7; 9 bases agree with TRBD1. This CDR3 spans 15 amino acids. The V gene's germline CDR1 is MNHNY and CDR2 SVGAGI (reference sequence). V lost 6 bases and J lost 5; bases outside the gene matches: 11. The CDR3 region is CASSNPGQGGNEQYF. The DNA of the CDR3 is TGTGCCAGCAGCAACCCGGGACAGGGTGGAAACGAGCAGTACTTC.

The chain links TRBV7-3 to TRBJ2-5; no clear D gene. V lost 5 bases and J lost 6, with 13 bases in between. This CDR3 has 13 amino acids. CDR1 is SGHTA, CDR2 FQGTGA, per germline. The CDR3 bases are TGTGCCAGCAGCCGTGATATTGGTCAGACCCAGTACTTC. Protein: CASSRDIGQTQYF.

The CDR3: CASSQVPLRDSGQYF. The CDR3 nucleotides are TGCGCCAGCAGCCAAGTCCCCCTCCGGGATTCTGGGCAGTACTTC. The chain recombines TRBV4-3 with TRBJ2-7; possibly TRBD2 for D (5 bases). Deletions cut 1 base from V and 9 bases from J, with 19 bases between. This CDR3 has 15 amino acids. The germline gives CDR1 LGHNA, CDR2 YSLEER.

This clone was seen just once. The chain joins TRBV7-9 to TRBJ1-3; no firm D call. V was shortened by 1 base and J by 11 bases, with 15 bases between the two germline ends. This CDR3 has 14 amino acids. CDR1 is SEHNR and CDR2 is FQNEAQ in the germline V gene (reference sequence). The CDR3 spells CASSLGSGSHSIYF. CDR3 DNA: TGTGCCAGCAGCTTAGGATCCGGGTCCCATTCCATATATTTT. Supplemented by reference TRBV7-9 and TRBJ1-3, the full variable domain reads DTGVSQNPRHKITKRGQNVTFRCDPISEHNRLYWYRQTLGQGPEFLTYFQNEAQLEKSRLLSDRFSAERPKGSFSTLEIQRTEQGDSAMYLCASSLGSGSHSIYFGEGSWLTVV.

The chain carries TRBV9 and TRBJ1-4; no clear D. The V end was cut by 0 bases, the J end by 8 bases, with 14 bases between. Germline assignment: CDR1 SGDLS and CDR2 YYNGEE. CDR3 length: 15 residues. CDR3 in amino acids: CASSVAGGKDEKLFF. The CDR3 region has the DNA TGTGCCAGCAGCGTAGCGGGAGGCAAAGACGAAAAACTGTTTTTT.

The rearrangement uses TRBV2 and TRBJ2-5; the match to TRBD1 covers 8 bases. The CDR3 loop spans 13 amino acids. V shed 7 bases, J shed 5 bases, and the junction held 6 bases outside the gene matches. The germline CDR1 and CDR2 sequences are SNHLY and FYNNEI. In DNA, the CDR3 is TGTGCCAGCACCATAGGACAGGGCGAGACCCAGTACTTC. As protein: CASTIGQGETQYF.

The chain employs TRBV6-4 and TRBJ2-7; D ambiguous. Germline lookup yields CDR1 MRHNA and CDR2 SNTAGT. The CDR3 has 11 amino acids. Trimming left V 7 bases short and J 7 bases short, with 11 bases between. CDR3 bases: TGTGCCAGCACCACCTTTGGGGAGCAGTACTTC. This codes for CASTTFGEQYF.

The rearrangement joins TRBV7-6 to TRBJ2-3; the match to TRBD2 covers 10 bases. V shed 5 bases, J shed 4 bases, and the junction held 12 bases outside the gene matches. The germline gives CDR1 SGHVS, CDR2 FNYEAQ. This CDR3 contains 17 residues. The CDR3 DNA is TGTGCCAGCAGCCAAGATTTCCCTAGCGGGAGTGCAGATACGCAGTATTTT. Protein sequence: CASSQDFPSGSADTQYF.

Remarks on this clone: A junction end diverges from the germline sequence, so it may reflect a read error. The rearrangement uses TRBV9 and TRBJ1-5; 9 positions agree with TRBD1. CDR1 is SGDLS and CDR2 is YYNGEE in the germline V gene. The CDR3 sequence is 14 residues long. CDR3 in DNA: TGTGCCAGCAGCGGGGGACAGGGCAATAAGCCCCAGCATTTT. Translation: CASSGGQGNKPQHF.